The clone carrying this T cell receptor beta chain was observed at least ten times. The CDR3 sequence is 13 residues long. V lost 4 bases and J 0 bases, leaving 10 bases between the germline ends. Germline V CDR1 and CDR2: SQVTM, ANQGSEA. This library used approximately 0.4 ug RNA and molecular barcoded adaptors spanning alpha/delta and beta/gamma chains. A single record per CDR3 protein comes from TCRdb applying MiXCR to the reads. Here the sample spans some 120,000 distinct CDR3 sequences, roughly 13% being singletons. This record comes from a study of read filtering for tumor transcriptome and immune sequencing. Overall study: The cohort had 17 to 20 men and more than 11 women aged about 40 to 90, mean roughly 70 years.

The receptor comes from a donor at least 40 years old with multiple myeloma. The chain employs TRBV29-1 and TRBJ2-7, with D possibly being TRBD1 (5 bases). Source material: a population of CD138-negative cells sorted from bone marrow. Written as DNA, the CDR3 is TGCAGCGTTGGGGGCAAAAGCTCCTACGAGCAGTACTTC. It yields the protein CSVGGKSSYEQYF.